The 14 T cell receptor beta chains presented below share a single source sample, sequenced in a study of Graves' ophthalmopathy and Graves' hyperthyroidism. Amplification from RNA transcripts yielded the TCR beta CDR3 regions. RT-PCR with HTBI primers came first, then second-round multiplex PCR. MiXCR, run by TCRdb on the multiplex PCR reads, gives a single entry per CDR3 protein. The repertoire holds about 210,000 distinct CDR3 sequences, with under 30% as singletons. Sequencing input: peripheral blood. All receptors come from a man between 50 and 59 years old with Graves' ophthalmopathy.

The table lists this clonotype with many counts. The rearrangement links TRBV12-3 or TRBV12-4 to TRBJ2-7, with TRBD2 matching 10 bases. This CDR3 is 13 amino acids long. The V and J ends lost 8 bases and 6 bases, in that order; junction bases with no gene match: 7. This CDR3 is CASGPGLAPEQYF. The CDR3 DNA reads TGTGCCAGCGGCCCGGGACTAGCGCCCGAGCAGTACTTC.

A few counts support this clonotype. The V and J genes are TRBV6-1 and TRBJ1-2; D unclear. The germline gives CDR1 MNHNS, CDR2 SASEGT. The CDR3 sequence is 13 residues long. The V end was cut by 4 bases, the J end by 3 bases, with 9 bases between. CDR3 amino acids: CASSAGVDYGYTF. The CDR3 nucleotides read TGTGCCAGCAGTGCCGGGGTCGACTATGGCTACACCTTC.

This clonotype has ten or more counts. J is TRBJ2-5 and V is TRBV4-3, with D perhaps matching TRBD2 (6 bases). The germline V and J ends were trimmed by 0 bases and 3 bases, with 8 bases remaining between them. From germline, CDR1 is LGHNA and CDR2 YSLEER. The CDR3 is made up of 14 amino acids. CDR3 sequence: CASSQDGGEETQYF. The CDR3 coding sequence is TGCGCCAGCAGCCAAGATGGCGGGGAAGAGACCCAGTACTTC.

This clonotype appeared many times. CDR3 residues: CASSTAGRHEQYF. DNA of the CDR3: TGTGCCAGCTCGACAGCAGGGAGGCACGAGCAGTACTTC. The gene calls are TRBV18 and TRBJ2-7, with D possibly matching TRBD2 (6 bases). This CDR3 has 13 residues. Between the trimmed V and J ends, which lost 6 bases and 5 bases, there was a span of 14 bases. Germline lookup yields CDR1 KGHSH and CDR2 LQKENI. The whole variable domain, filled in from reference TRBV18 and TRBJ2-7, reads NAGVMQNPRHLVRRRGQEARLRCSPMKGHSHVYWYRQLPEEGLKFMVYLQKENIIDESGMPKERFSAEFPKEGPSILRIQQVVRGDSAAYFCASSTAGRHEQYFGPGTRLTVT.

The rearrangement joins TRBV6-2 or TRBV6-3 to TRBJ1-5; 9 bases align to TRBD1. The germline gives CDR1 MNHEY, CDR2 SVGEGT. The trim removed 4 bases at V and 4 bases at J, leaving 14 bases unmatched. CDR3 length: 18 amino acids. CDR3 nucleotide sequence: TGTGCCAGCAGTTTCCTTCCCGGGACAGGGTTTCAGAATCAGCCCCAGCATTTT. It yields the protein CASSFLPGTGFQNQPQHF.

This clonotype was detected many times. The rearrangement uses TRBV7-8 and TRBJ2-3; the match to TRBD1 covers 8 bases. Germline values: CDR1 SGHVS, CDR2 FQNEAQ. Trimming at V came to 3 bases and at J to 4 bases, leaving 0 bases not matched to a gene. The CDR3 contains 13 residues. Here the CDR3 reads CASSLTGADTQYF. The CDR3 nucleotides are TGTGCCAGCAGCTTGACAGGGGCAGATACGCAGTATTTT.

This clonotype was counted many times. The chain links TRBV24-1 to TRBJ1-5; D not certain. The germline V and J ends were trimmed by 5 bases and 0 bases, with 10 bases remaining between them. Germline V gene lookup returns CDR1 KGHDR and CDR2 SFDVKD. The CDR3 is 15 amino acids. CDR3 coding DNA: TGTGCCACCAGTGCCTCCCTCAATAGCAATCAGCCCCAGCATTTT. Its translation is CATSASLNSNQPQHF.

This chain connects TRBV6-1 to TRBJ1-2; no firm D call. This CDR3 has 12 residues. The V gene's germline CDR1 is MNHNS and CDR2 SASEGT. The V and J ends lost 8 bases and 7 bases respectively, with 14 bases between them. The CDR3 coding sequence is TGTGCCAGCGGGGAGGAAATCGGTGGCTACACCTTC. This gives the protein CASGEEIGGYTF.

The table lists this clonotype with many counts. The chain uses TRBV27 and TRBJ1-5; no clear D gene. This CDR3 contains 13 residues. Trimming removed 3 bases at V and 3 bases at J, with 6 bases between. Germline V gene lookup returns CDR1 MNHEY and CDR2 SMNVEV (reference sequence). The CDR3 coding sequence is TGTGCCAGCAGTTTGACGGTCAATCAGCCCCAGCATTTT. It specifies CASSLTVNQPQHF.

This clonotype was recorded a few times. V gene TRBV6-1 combines with J gene TRBJ1-2; TRBD1 aligns across 7 bases. The V gene end was trimmed by 6 bases and the J gene end by 6 bases; junction bases not matched to a gene: 7. The germline V gene has CDR1 MNHNS and CDR2 SASEGT. The CDR3 has 13 amino acids. The CDR3 here is CASSATGVDGYTF. For the CDR3, the DNA is TGTGCCAGCAGCGCCACAGGGGTGGATGGCTACACCTTC.

This clonotype has a count of ten or more. In DNA, the CDR3 is TGTGCCAGCAGTGTGACCAAGCCGGGACCGTCGACGTATAGCAATCAGCCCCAGCATTTT. Translation gives CASSVTKPGPSTYSNQPQHF. The chain links TRBV2 to TRBJ1-5; possibly TRBD1 for D (5 bases). This CDR3 is built from 20 residues. CDR1 SNHLY and CDR2 FYNNEI come from the germline V gene. The ends were cut back, 4 bases at V and 0 bases at J, with 25 bases in the middle.

In this sample, this clonotype turned up many times. This chain links TRBV27 with TRBJ1-2; the D gene is possibly TRBD1 (5 bases). CDR1 is MNHEY, CDR2 SMNVEV, per germline (reference sequence). The CDR3 is 13 residues long. The V gene lost 9 bases and the J gene lost 1 base, with 12 bases spanning the gap. CDR3 coding DNA: TGTGCCAGTGAGGGGCACCTTAACTATGGCTACACCTTC. This sequence encodes CASEGHLNYGYTF.

This clonotype was seen repeatedly, ten times or more. V usage is TRBV6-2 or TRBV6-3 and J usage is TRBJ1-3; 7 bases agree with TRBD1. The V gene end was trimmed by 5 bases and the J gene end by 0 bases; junction bases not matched to a gene: 16. Germline V gives CDR1 MNHEY, CDR2 SVGEGT. The CDR3 totals 19 residues. In nucleotides, the CDR3 is TGTGCCAGCAGTCCCGACCCTTGGGACAGCCCGACCTCTGGAAACACCATATATTTT. Translation gives CASSPDPWDSPTSGNTIYF.

This clonotype showed up many times. Compared with germline, one end of the junction differs, possibly owing to a read error. This chain links TRBV30 with TRBJ1-1, with D possibly being TRBD1 (6 bases). The CDR3 is 14 amino acids. Germline loops: CDR1 GTSNPN, CDR2 SVGIG (reference sequence). For the CDR3, the DNA is TGTGCCTGGAGTAGGATGGCGGGGGACACTGGAGCTTTCTTT. This translates into CAWSRMAGDTGAFF.